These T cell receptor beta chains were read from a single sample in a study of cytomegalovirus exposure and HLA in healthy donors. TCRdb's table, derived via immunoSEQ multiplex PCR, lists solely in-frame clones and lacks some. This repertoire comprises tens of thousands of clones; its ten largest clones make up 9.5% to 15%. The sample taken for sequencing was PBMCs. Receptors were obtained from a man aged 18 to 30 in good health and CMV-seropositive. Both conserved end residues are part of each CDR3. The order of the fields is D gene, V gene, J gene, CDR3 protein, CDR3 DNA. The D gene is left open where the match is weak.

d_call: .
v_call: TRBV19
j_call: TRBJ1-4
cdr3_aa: CASSIARGGSATGEKLFF
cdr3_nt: TGTGCCAGTAGTATAGCCCGAGGAGGGTCTGCAACTGGTGAAAAACTGTTTTTT

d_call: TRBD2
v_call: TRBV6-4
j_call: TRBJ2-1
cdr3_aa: CASSDSDSGEQFF
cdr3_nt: TGTGCCAGCAGTGACTCAGATAGCGGGGAGCAGTTCTTC

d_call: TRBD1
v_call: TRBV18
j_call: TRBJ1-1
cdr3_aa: CASSPSGQGGPEAFF
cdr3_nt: TGTGCCAGCTCACCATCCGGACAGGGAGGACCTGAAGCTTTCTTT

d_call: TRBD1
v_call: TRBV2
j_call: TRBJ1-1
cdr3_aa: CASRDRGRSMNGMNTEAFF
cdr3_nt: TGTGCCAGCCGGGACAGGGGCCGCTCTATGAATGGTATGAACACTGAAGCTTTCTTT

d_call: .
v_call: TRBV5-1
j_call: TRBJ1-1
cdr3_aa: CASSLKAQGSEAFF
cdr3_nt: TGCGCCAGCAGCTTGAAGGCACAGGGTTCTGAAGCTTTCTTT

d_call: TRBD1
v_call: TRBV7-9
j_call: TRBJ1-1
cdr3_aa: CANSVGTGAEAFF
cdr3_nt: TGTGCCAACAGCGTTGGGACAGGGGCTGAAGCTTTCTTT

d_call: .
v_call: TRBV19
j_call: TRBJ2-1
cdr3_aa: CVSRSYNEQFF
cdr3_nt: TGTGTGAGTCGCTCCTACAATGAGCAGTTCTTC

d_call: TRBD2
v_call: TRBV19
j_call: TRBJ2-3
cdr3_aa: CASGVELAAGTDTQYF
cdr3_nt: TGTGCCAGTGGAGTGGAACTAGCGGCAGGAACAGATACGCAGTATTTT

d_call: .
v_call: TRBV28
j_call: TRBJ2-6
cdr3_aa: CATISGANVLTF
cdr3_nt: TGTGCCACTATCTCTGGGGCCAACGTCCTGACTTTC

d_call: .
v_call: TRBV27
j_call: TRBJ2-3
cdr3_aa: CASRVQATRTDTQYF
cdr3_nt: TGTGCCAGCAGGGTCCAGGCAACTCGCACAGATACGCAGTATTTT

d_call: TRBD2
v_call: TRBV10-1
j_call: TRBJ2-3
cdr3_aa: CASSVGSSGSQYF
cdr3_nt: TGCGCCAGCAGTGTTGGTAGTAGCGGGAGTCAGTATTTT

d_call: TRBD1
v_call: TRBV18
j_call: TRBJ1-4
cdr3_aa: CASSPQGAEEKLFF
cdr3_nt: TGTGCCAGCTCACCACAGGGGGCTGAAGAAAAACTGTTTTTT

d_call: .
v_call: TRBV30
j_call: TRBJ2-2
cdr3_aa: CAWIGRAFTGELFF
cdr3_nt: TGTGCCTGGATCGGCAGGGCCTTCACCGGGGAGCTGTTTTTT

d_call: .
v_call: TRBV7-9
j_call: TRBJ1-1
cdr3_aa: CASSFIGWGLDSMNTEAFF
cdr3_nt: TGTGCCAGCAGCTTCATTGGTTGGGGACTCGACTCCATGAACACTGAAGCTTTCTTT

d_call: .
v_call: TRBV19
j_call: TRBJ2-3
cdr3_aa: CASSIDPPRATTDTQYF
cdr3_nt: TGTGCCAGTAGTATAGACCCCCCCAGGGCTACCACAGATACGCAGTATTTT

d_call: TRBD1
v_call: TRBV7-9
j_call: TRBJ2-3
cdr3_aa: CASSPGAGGRTDTQYF
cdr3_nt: TGTGCCAGCAGCCCAGGGGCAGGGGGTCGAACAGATACGCAGTATTTT

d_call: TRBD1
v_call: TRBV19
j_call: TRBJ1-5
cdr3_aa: CASSEPDRDDQPQHF
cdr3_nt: TGTGCCAGTAGCGAACCGGACAGGGATGATCAGCCCCAGCATTTT

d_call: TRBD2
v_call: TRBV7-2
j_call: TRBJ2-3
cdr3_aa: CASSFRLAGVTDTQYF
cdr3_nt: TGTGCCAGCAGCTTTCGACTAGCGGGAGTAACAGATACGCAGTATTTT

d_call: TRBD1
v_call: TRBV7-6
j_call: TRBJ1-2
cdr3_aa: CASSLEETGGNGYTF
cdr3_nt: TGTGCCAGCAGCTTAGAGGAGACAGGGGGCAATGGCTACACCTTC

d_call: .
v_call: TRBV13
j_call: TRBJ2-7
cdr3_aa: CASSLRSSYEQYF
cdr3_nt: TGTGCCAGCAGCTTAAGGAGCTCCTACGAGCAGTACTTC

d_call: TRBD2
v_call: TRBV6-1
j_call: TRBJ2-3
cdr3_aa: CASSEADDRYTQAGAGTDTQYF
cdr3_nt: TGTGCCAGCAGTGAAGCGGACGACAGATACACGCAAGCGGGAGCGGGCACAGATACGCAGTATTTT

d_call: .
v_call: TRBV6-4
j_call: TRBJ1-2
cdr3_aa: CASSDRTGGYGYTF
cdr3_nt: TGTGCCAGCAGTGACCGGACGGGGGGCTATGGCTACACCTTC

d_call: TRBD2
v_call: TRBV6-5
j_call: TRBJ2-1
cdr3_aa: CASSYWASGSRNEQFF
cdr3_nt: TGTGCCAGCAGTTACTGGGCTAGCGGGAGTAGGAATGAGCAGTTCTTC

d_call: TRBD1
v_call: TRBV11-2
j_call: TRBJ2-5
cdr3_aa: CASSSGTEETQYF
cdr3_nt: TGTGCCAGCAGCTCTGGGACAGAAGAGACCCAGTACTTC

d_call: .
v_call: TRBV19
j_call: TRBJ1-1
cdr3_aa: CASSNYMNTEAFF
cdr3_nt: TGTGCCAGTAGTAATTATATGAACACTGAAGCTTTCTTT

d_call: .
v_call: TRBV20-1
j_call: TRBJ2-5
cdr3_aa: CSAHREETQYF
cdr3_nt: TGCAGTGCTCACAGAGAAGAGACCCAGTACTTC

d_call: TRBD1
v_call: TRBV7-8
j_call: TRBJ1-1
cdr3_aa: CASSGWHRGQLTEAFF
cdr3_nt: TGTGCCAGCAGCGGATGGCACAGGGGGCAGTTAACTGAAGCTTTCTTT

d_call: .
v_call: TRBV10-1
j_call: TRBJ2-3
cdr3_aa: CASSGSTTTGSTRTDTQYF
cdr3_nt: TGCGCCAGCAGTGGATCGACCACCACAGGGTCCACCCGCACAGATACGCAGTATTTT

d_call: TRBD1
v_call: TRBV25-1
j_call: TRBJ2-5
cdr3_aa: CASSEQGAPPRGETQYF
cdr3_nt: TGTGCCAGCAGTGAACAGGGGGCGCCCCCCCGGGGGGAGACCCAGTACTTC

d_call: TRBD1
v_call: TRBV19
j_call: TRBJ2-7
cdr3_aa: CASSIQGTGTHEQYF
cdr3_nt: TGTGCCAGTAGTATACAAGGGACAGGGACCCACGAGCAGTACTTC

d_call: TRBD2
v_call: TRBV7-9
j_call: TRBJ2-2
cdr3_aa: CASLPGLAGIEHRGAVF
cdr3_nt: TGTGCCAGCCTTCCCGGGCTAGCGGGGATCGAACACCGGGGAGCTGTTTTT

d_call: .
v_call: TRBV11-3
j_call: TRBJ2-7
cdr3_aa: CASSSFNPYEQYF
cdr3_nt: TGTGCCAGCAGCTCCTTTAATCCCTACGAGCAGTACTTC

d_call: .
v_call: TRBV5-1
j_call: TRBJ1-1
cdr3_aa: CASSLTVNTEAFF
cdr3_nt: TGCGCCAGCAGCTTAACGGTGAACACTGAAGCTTTCTTT